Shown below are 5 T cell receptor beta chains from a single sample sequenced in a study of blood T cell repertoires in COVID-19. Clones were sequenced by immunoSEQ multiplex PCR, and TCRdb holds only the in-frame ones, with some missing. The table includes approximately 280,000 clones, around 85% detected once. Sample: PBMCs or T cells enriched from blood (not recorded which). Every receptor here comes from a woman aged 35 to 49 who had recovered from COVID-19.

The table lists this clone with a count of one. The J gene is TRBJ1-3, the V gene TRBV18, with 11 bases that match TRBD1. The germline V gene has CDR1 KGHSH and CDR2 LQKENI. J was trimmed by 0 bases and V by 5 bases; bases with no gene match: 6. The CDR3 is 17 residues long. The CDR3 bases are TGTGCCAGCTCAAATGGACAGGGGGCGGCCTCTGGAAACACCATATATTTT. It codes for CASSNGQGAASGNTIYF.

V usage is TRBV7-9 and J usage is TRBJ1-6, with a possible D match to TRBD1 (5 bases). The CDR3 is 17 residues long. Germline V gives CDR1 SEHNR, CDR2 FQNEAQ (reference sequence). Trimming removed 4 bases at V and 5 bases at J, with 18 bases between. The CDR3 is CASSSSPAGRHNSPLHF. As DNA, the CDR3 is TGTGCCAGCAGCTCTTCCCCGGCAGGGAGGCATAATTCACCCCTCCACTTT.

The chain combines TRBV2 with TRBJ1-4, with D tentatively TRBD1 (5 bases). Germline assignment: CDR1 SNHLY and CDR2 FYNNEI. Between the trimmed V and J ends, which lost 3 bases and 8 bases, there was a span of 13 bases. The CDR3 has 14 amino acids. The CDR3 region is CASSDGQGREKLFF. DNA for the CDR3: TGTGCCAGCAGTGATGGGCAGGGAAGGGAAAAACTGTTTTTT. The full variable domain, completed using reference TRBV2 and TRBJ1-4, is EPEVTQTPSHQVTQMGQEVILRCVPISNHLYFYWYRQILGQKVEFLVSFYNNEISEKSEIFDDQFSVERPDGSNFTLKIRSTKLEDSAMYFCASSDGQGREKLFFGSGTQLSVL.

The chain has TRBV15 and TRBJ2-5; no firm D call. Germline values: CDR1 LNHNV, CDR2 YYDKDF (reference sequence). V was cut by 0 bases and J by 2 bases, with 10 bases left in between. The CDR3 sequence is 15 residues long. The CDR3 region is CATSRETSPQETQYF. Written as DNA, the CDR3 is TGTGCCACCAGCAGAGAAACATCTCCACAAGAGACCCAGTACTTC.

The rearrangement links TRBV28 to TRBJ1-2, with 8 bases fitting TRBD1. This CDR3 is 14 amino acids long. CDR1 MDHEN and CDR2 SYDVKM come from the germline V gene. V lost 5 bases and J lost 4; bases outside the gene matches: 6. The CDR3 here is CASSVAGGGYGYTF. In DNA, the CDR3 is TGTGCCAGCAGTGTGGCAGGGGGCGGCTATGGCTACACCTTC.